This TCR beta chain derives from a study of T cell clonality in common variable immunodeficiency. Some clones are missing from TCRdb's copy, which holds only in-frame ones; the method was immunoSEQ multiplex PCR. Recorded here are roughly 58,000 clones, none singletons. This clone has a count of ten or more. This TCR was sampled from a person aged 18 to 70 in good health. Sequenced: peripheral blood mononuclear cells.

Here the CDR3 reads CASSLAQGEYEQYF. Incomplete CDR3 DNA: TGTGCCAGCAGCTTGGCGCAGGGGGAATACGAG. The V call is TRBV5-5, the J call TRBJ2-7; 7 bases fit TRBD1. The read falls 3 residues short of the CDR3 end, and the missing part is taken from the germline J gene. Germline V lookup: CDR1 SGHKS, CDR2 YYEKEE (reference sequence). CDR3 size: 14 residues. V lost 0 bases, J lost 4 bases, and 4 bases stayed unmatched.